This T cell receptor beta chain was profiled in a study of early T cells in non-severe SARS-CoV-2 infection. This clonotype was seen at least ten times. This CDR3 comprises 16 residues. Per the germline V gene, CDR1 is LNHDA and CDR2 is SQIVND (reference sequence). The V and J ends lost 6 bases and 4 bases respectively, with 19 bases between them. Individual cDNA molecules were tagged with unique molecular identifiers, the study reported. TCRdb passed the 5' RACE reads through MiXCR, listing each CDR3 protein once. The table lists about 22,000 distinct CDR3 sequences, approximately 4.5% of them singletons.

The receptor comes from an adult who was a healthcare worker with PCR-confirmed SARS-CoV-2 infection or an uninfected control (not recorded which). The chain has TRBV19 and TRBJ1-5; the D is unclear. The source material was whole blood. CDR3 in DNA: TGTGCCAGTAGATCCGGTGCGATGCCGTATAATCAGCCCCAGCATTTT. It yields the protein CASRSGAMPYNQPQHF.